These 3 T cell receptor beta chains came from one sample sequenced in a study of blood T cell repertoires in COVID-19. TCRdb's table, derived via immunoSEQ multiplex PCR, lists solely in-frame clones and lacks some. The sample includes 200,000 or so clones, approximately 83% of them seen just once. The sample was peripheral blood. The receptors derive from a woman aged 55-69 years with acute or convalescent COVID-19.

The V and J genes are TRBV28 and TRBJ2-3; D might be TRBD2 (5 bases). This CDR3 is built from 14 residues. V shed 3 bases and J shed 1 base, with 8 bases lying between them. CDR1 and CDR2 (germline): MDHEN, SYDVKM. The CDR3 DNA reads TGTGCCAGCAGTTTTGGCGGGCGCACAGATACGCAGTATTTT. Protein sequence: CASSFGGRTDTQYF.

The CDR3 loop reads CASSRTQGAASPLHF. The CDR3 coding sequence is TGTGCCAGCAGCCGTACTCAGGGGGCGGCTTCACCCCTCCACTTT. The chain couples TRBV3-1 (or the pseudogene TRBV3-2) to TRBJ1-6; TRBD1 matches 8 bases. CDR3 length: 15 amino acids. Germline V CDR1 and CDR2: LGHDT, YNNKEL (reference sequence). Trimming cost V 4 bases and J 9 bases; bases outside gene matches: 8.

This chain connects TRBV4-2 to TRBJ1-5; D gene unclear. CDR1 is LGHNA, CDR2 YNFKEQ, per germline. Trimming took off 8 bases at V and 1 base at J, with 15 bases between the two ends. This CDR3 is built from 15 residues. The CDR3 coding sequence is TGTGCCAGCCGAGCCGCGGGCAGCAGCAATCAGCCCCAGCATTTT. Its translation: CASRAAGSSNQPQHF.